The 32 T cell receptor beta chains listed next were all sequenced from one sample in a study of T-cell memory formation after mild COVID-19. TCRdb fed the 5' RACE reads into MiXCR, producing one record per CDR3 protein. The sample yields fewer than 250,000 distinct CDR3 sequences, 27% seen once. The source material was PBMCs or a T cell subset sorted from them (not recorded which). Every receptor here comes from an adult woman who had mild COVID-19 (a few samples of this study predate the infection). Cell type and time point are not known.

The chain recombines TRBV28 with TRBJ1-2; 8 bases fit TRBD1. V shed 7 bases and J 5 bases; nucleotides not matched to a gene: 9. Per the germline V gene, CDR1 is MDHEN and CDR2 is SYDVKM. The CDR3 spans 14 residues. The CDR3 protein is CASKSDGTGYGYTF. The CDR3, as DNA: TGTGCCAGCAAATCTGATGGGACAGGTTATGGCTACACCTTC.

The chain recombines TRBV4-3 with TRBJ2-4, with TRBD2 matching over 9 bases. After removal of 1 base from V and 6 bases from J, the junction contained 10 bases not matched to a gene. Per the germline V gene, CDR1 is LGHNA and CDR2 is YSLEER. The length of the CDR3 is 17 residues. The chain's CDR3 is CASSQGLEASGANIQYF. The CDR3 nucleotides read TGCGCCAGCAGCCAAGGTCTGGAGGCTAGCGGGGCAAACATTCAGTACTTC.

The chain recombines TRBV6-5 with TRBJ2-1, with TRBD2 matching 9 bases. Germline V gives CDR1 MNHEY, CDR2 SVGAGI. Germline trimming cut 6 bases from V and 9 bases from J; bases unmatched to any gene: 12. This CDR3 spans 15 amino acids. The CDR3 DNA reads TGTGCCAGCAGACCCCATAGCGGGAGTACTTTTGAGCAGTTCTTC. Amino acids: CASRPHSGSTFEQFF.

This clonotype appeared a few times. This rearrangement joins TRBV6-5 to TRBJ2-3; D is unclear. V was pared by 7 bases and J by 7 bases, with 15 bases between. The CDR3 loop spans 13 amino acids. Germline values: CDR1 MNHEY, CDR2 SVGAGI. This CDR3 reads CASTNVERNTQYF. As DNA, the CDR3 is TGTGCCAGCACTAACGTTGAACGGAATACGCAGTATTTT.

The chain combines TRBV5-1 with TRBJ1-2; possible D gene TRBD1, 6 bases. The CDR3 contains 15 residues. Germline V gives CDR1 SGHRS, CDR2 YFSETQ. The V end was cut by 0 bases, the J end by 1 base, with 10 bases between. The CDR3 DNA follows: TGCGCCAGCAGCTTGGGCACGGGACATAACTATGGCTACACCTTC. Translating it yields CASSLGTGHNYGYTF.

This clonotype was observed a few times. The CDR3 sequence is CASSSQRENYYEQYF. CDR3 DNA sequence: TGTGCCAGCAGCTCTCAGCGGGAGAACTACTACGAGCAGTACTTC. The chain has TRBV7-9 and TRBJ2-7; TRBD2 aligns across 8 bases. Trimming took 4 bases from V and 3 from J; bases not matched to a gene: 8. Germline CDR1 is SEHNR and CDR2 is FQNEAQ (reference sequence). The CDR3 runs to 15 residues.

There are a few counts of this clonotype. The rearrangement joins TRBV7-8 to TRBJ2-3; no firm D call. The germline gives CDR1 SGHVS, CDR2 FQNEAQ. V lost 2 bases and J lost 3, with 6 bases in between. The CDR3 is 13 residues long. The CDR3 nucleotides read TGTGCCAGCAGCTTATACGAGACAGATACGCAGTATTTT. It specifies CASSLYETDTQYF.

The chain employs TRBV20-1 and TRBJ2-7; 8 nucleotides agree with TRBD2. In germline, CDR1 is DFQATT, CDR2 SNEGSKA (reference sequence). The CDR3 extends over 15 amino acids. V shed 5 bases, J shed 0 bases, and the junction held 9 bases outside the gene matches. The CDR3 DNA reads as TGCAGTGCTCCTCTACCGGGGGGGAGCTCCTACGAGCAGTACTTC. This translates into CSAPLPGGSSYEQYF.

The genes are TRBV28 and TRBJ2-5; 9 nucleotides agree with TRBD1. In germline, CDR1 is MDHEN, CDR2 SYDVKM. The CDR3 is 15 amino acids. Trimming took 4 bases from V and 4 from J; bases not matched to a gene: 7. The CDR3: CASSSGQGGGETQYF. The CDR3 nucleotides are TGTGCCAGCAGTTCGGGACAGGGCGGCGGAGAGACCCAGTACTTC.

CDR3 nucleotide sequence: TGTGCCATCAGTCAACAGGGGGCAAGGGCTGAAGCTTTCTTT. It encodes CAISQQGARAEAFF. V usage is TRBV10-3 and J usage is TRBJ1-1; 9 bases agree with TRBD1. The CDR3 sequence is 14 residues long. V was pared by 5 bases and J by 6 bases, with 7 bases of the junction left unmatched. Germline CDR1 is ENHRY and CDR2 is SYGVKD.

V and J are TRBV2 and TRBJ1-1, with 12 bases that match TRBD1. This CDR3 spans 14 amino acids. Germline assignment: CDR1 SNHLY and CDR2 FYNNEI. The J segment lost 11 bases and the V segment lost 7 bases, leaving 11 bases of the junction unmatched. CDR3 bases: TGTGCCAGCACCCTAGGGACAGGGGGCTTTGGTGCTTTCTTT. Translated, it gives CASTLGTGGFGAFF. Together with reference TRBV2 and TRBJ1-1, the CDR3 gives the full variable domain: EPEVTQTPSHQVTQMGQEVILRCVPISNHLYFYWYRQILGQKVEFLVSFYNNEISEKSEIFDDQFSVERPDGSNFTLKIRSTKLEDSAMYFCASTLGTGGFGAFFGQGTRLTVV.

This chain links TRBV20-1 with TRBJ1-6; no definite D call. This CDR3 has 15 residues. Trimming shortened V by 0 bases and J by 5 bases, and 11 bases separated the two germline ends. CDR1 DFQATT and CDR2 SNEGSKA come from the germline V gene (reference sequence). CDR3 in amino acids: CSARDGFSHNSPLHF. The DNA of the CDR3 is TGCAGTGCTAGAGACGGCTTCTCACATAATTCACCCCTCCACTTT.

The rearrangement links TRBV24-1 to TRBJ2-2; D is ambiguous. Trimming cost V 4 bases and J 6 bases, with 8 bases left between them. CDR1 and CDR2 (germline): KGHDR, SFDVKD. The CDR3 spans 13 residues. The CDR3 sequence: CATSDANPGELFF. The CDR3 DNA follows: TGTGCCACCAGTGACGCCAACCCCGGGGAGCTGTTTTTT.

This clonotype was seen a few times. In nucleotides, the CDR3 is TGCAGTGCTAGAGTGGCGGGAACGGACACCGGGGAGCTGTTTTTT. It specifies CSARVAGTDTGELFF. The chain carries TRBV20-1 and TRBJ2-2; TRBD2 might be the D (6 bases). This CDR3 is 15 amino acids long. Trimming took off 1 base at V and 3 bases at J, with 12 bases between the two ends. CDR1 and CDR2 from the germline V gene are DFQATT and SNEGSKA (reference sequence).

The gene calls are TRBV5-4 and TRBJ1-3, with D hard to call. CDR3 size: 15 residues. Germline assignment: CDR1 SGHNT and CDR2 YYREEE (reference sequence). The V and J ends lost 4 bases and 0 bases respectively, with 11 bases between them. This CDR3 is CASSPGPASGNTIYF. For the CDR3, the DNA is TGTGCCAGCAGCCCTGGGCCGGCCTCTGGAAACACCATATATTTT. The entire variable domain, with the rest obtained from reference TRBV5-4 and TRBJ1-3, is as follows: ETGVTQSPTHLIKTRGQQVTLRCSSQSGHNTVSWYQQALGQGPQFIFQYYREEENGRGNFPPRFSGLQFPNYSSELNVNALELDDSALYLCASSPGPASGNTIYFGEGSWLTVV.

Only a few counts were recorded for this clonotype. This sequence joins TRBV30 and TRBJ2-6; the D is unclear. CDR1 is GTSNPN and CDR2 is SVGIG in the germline V gene (reference sequence). Trimming pared 6 bases from V and 4 bases from J, leaving 13 bases between. CDR3 size: 14 residues. The CDR3 spells CACRPAVGANVLTF. The CDR3, as DNA: TGTGCCTGCCGCCCTGCCGTGGGGGCCAACGTCCTGACTTTC.

This clonotype showed up just a few times. The rearrangement joins TRBV5-1 to TRBJ2-3; D is undetermined. CDR1 is SGHRS, CDR2 YFSETQ, per germline. V was shortened by 0 bases and J by 5 bases, with 13 bases between the two germline ends. This CDR3 is built from 15 residues. The CDR3 coding sequence is TGCGCCAGCAGCTTGGCCGCTCTCCCCGGAGATACGCAGTATTTT. Its translation is CASSLAALPGDTQYF.

The genes are TRBV12-3 or TRBV12-4 and TRBJ2-3; tentatively, D is TRBD1 or TRBD2 (5 bases each). The CDR3 contains 14 residues. V lost 6 bases and J 6 bases, leaving 16 bases between the germline ends. The CDR3 bases are TGTGCCAGCAGCCCAAGCACAGGCGGGGATACGCAGTATTTT. Translation gives CASSPSTGGDTQYF.

This clonotype came up a few times. J is TRBJ2-3 and V is TRBV7-9; a possible D gene is TRBD2 (6 bases). Looked up from germline, CDR1 is SEHNR and CDR2 is FQNEAQ (reference sequence). Trimming stripped 2 bases from V and 3 bases from J, with 12 bases between. This CDR3 has 15 residues. The CDR3 DNA sequence: TGTGCCAGCAGCTTAACGGGGGAACCTACAGATACGCAGTATTTT. Amino acids: CASSLTGEPTDTQYF.

A few counts support this clonotype. The chain recombines TRBV9 with TRBJ1-1; D is unclear. Germline CDR1 reads SGDLS; CDR2 reads YYNGEE. V was cut by 7 bases and J by 2 bases, with 12 bases left in between. The CDR3 is 13 amino acids. The CDR3 loop reads CASHDGYNTEAFF. The CDR3 DNA reads as TGTGCCAGCCATGACGGATATAACACTGAAGCTTTCTTT.

The genes are TRBV27 and TRBJ1-2; weak D call: TRBD1 (5 bases). CDR1 and CDR2 (germline): MNHEY, SMNVEV (reference sequence). Trimming took off 4 bases at V and 7 bases at J, with 22 bases between the two ends. The CDR3 contains 16 residues. The CDR3 DNA follows: TGTGCCAGCAGTTCCCAATCCTCGGCAGGGCGGCTTGGCTACACCTTC. Translating it yields CASSSQSSAGRLGYTF.

This clonotype was observed a handful of times. The gene calls are TRBV15 and TRBJ2-1; D may match TRBD1 or TRBD2 (5 bases each). The ends were cut back, 4 bases at V and 13 bases at J, with 23 bases in the middle. The CDR3 sequence is 15 residues long. Looked up from germline, CDR1 is LNHNV and CDR2 is YYDKDF (reference sequence). The CDR3 DNA is TGTGCCACCAGCACCGGCCGGGACCCGGTATTTGTACAGTTCTTC. Amino acid sequence: CATSTGRDPVFVQFF.

The rearrangement joins TRBV20-1 to TRBJ2-1; D possibly corresponds to TRBD1 (5 bases). Between the trimmed V and J ends, which lost 7 bases and 1 base, there was a span of 14 bases. Per the germline V gene, CDR1 is DFQATT and CDR2 is SNEGSKA (reference sequence). This CDR3 contains 14 residues. The CDR3 DNA reads as TGCAGTGTCCCCCAGACAGTTTCCTACAATGAGCAGTTCTTC. Amino acids: CSVPQTVSYNEQFF.

This clonotype has a handful of counts. For the CDR3, the DNA is TGTGCCAGCAGTACCCTACTTGCCATATTAACTGAAGCTTTCTTT. Its translation is CASSTLLAILTEAFF. V gene TRBV12-3 or TRBV12-4 combines with J gene TRBJ1-1, with no clear D. V was pared by 5 bases and J by 5 bases, with 18 bases between. The CDR3 totals 15 residues.

The genes are TRBV3-1 and TRBJ2-3; TRBD2 matches at 7 bases. J gave up 9 bases and V 4 bases, and 10 bases lay outside the gene matches. The CDR3 runs to 14 residues. Looked up from germline, CDR1 is LGHDT and CDR2 is YNNKEL (reference sequence). The CDR3 coding sequence is TGTGCCAGCAGCCTTGCGAACGGACTAGACACGCAGTATTTT. Translating gives CASSLANGLDTQYF.

This clonotype has more than one count but fewer than ten. The chain carries TRBV2 and TRBJ2-1; the match to TRBD2 covers 8 bases. Per germline, CDR1 SNHLY and CDR2 FYNNEI. V lost 10 bases and J lost 4; bases outside the gene matches: 12. The CDR3 totals 15 residues. The CDR3 DNA reads as TGTGCCACCCTCTCGCGGGGGGAACTATACAATGAGCAGTTCTTC. It is translated as CATLSRGELYNEQFF.

The chain links TRBV5-6 to TRBJ2-4; D not certain. The CDR3 covers 13 residues. Germline loops: CDR1 SGHDT, CDR2 YYEEEE. V gave up 0 bases and J gave up 0 bases, with 1 base separating them. CDR3 in DNA: TGTGCCAGCAGCTTGGTAGCCAAAAACATTCAGTACTTC. It codes for CASSLVAKNIQYF.

This chain connects TRBV25-1 to TRBJ2-1; possibly TRBD1 for D (5 bases). The CDR3 has 15 amino acids. CDR1 is MGHDK and CDR2 is SYGVNS in the germline V gene. Trimming cost V 1 base and J 8 bases, with 15 bases left between them. As DNA, the CDR3 is TGTGCCAGCAGTGAATTGGCAAGCAGGGTGGATGAGCAGTTCTTC. Amino acid sequence: CASSELASRVDEQFF.

In this sample, this clonotype turned up a few times. The chain is built from TRBV4-1 and TRBJ2-1; 15 nucleotides line up with TRBD2. V lost 5 bases, J lost 9 bases, and 5 bases stayed unmatched. CDR1 and CDR2 from the germline V gene are MGHRA and YSYEKL. The CDR3 contains 15 residues. The CDR3 DNA is TGCGCCAGCAGCTGGACTAGCGGGGGGGCCGGTGAGCAGTTCTTC. It translates to CASSWTSGGAGEQFF.

This clonotype was counted only a few times. The rearrangement joins TRBV6-2 or TRBV6-3 to TRBJ2-7, with D unresolved. This CDR3 spans 13 amino acids. The germline V gene encodes CDR1 MNHEY and CDR2 SVGEGT. V was trimmed by 3 bases and J by 3 bases, leaving 9 bases between them. CDR3 residues: CASSYKENYEQYF. CDR3 DNA: TGTGCCAGCAGTTATAAGGAAAACTACGAGCAGTACTTC.

This chain links TRBV6-5 with TRBJ2-3; TRBD2 matches at 7 bases. This CDR3 region has 14 residues. CDR1 and CDR2 (germline): MNHEY, SVGAGI. V gave up 4 bases and J gave up 0 bases; unmatched junction bases: 1. The CDR3 region has the DNA TGTGCCAGCAGTTGGGGACTAAGCACAGATACGCAGTATTTT. This gives the protein CASSWGLSTDTQYF.

This clonotype was seen a handful of times. V gene TRBV6-7 combines with J gene TRBJ2-5, with TRBD2 matching 13 bases. TRBV6-7 is designated an ORF whose function remains uncertain. The J segment lost 0 bases and the V segment lost 1 base, leaving 20 bases of the junction unmatched. The CDR3 runs to 23 residues. The CDR3 here is CASSYFRELGLAGTFWYQETQYF. In DNA form, the CDR3 reads TGTGCCAGCAGTTACTTCCGGGAACTGGGACTAGCGGGGACCTTTTGGTACCAAGAGACCCAGTACTTC.